This TCR beta chain was documented in a study of cytomegalovirus exposure and HLA in healthy donors. On the study more broadly: Out of 180 million or so T cells, an earlier analysis found over 90 million unique TCR beta sequences in total. Study-level points and caveats: A previous analysis found most TCR beta V segments productive roughly 87% or roughly 30% of the time. CMV antigen specificity was confirmed in vitro for three CMV-associated chains.

The CDR3 is made up of 13 amino acids. CDR1 is WSHSY and CDR2 is SAAADI in the germline V gene. With regard to this clone: Antigen specificity is unknown.

The PCR contained 60 Vbeta and 13 Jbeta primers. Original processing methods: Per a later analysis, the number of unique TCR beta chains was 75 million to 90 million, of which 8.5 million to 11 million were shared. The protocol was immunoSEQ multiplex PCR, while the TCRdb copy is restricted to in-frame clones and leaves out a portion. D and trimming come from the DNA, and the V and J calls and clone size come from that table. The sample lists 150,000 or so clones; 70% to 90% were seen once. Material: PBMCs. V and J are TRBV10-2 and TRBJ2-5; tentative D call: TRBD2 (7 bases). The DNA end is more similar to TRBJ2-7, so the J call may be wrong. The clonotype comes from a woman younger than 35 in good health and CMV-seronegative. CDR3: CASNRGGAYEQYF. DNA of the CDR3: TGCGCCAGCAACCGAGGGGGGGCCTACGAGCAGTACTTC.